This TCR beta chain comes out of a study of PD-1 blockade in classical Hodgkin lymphoma (TCRdb year 2020). In terms of the full investigation: Nivolumab dosing was 3 mg/kg intravenously every 2 weeks, continuing until either disease progression or unacceptable toxicity. To define a peripheral blood immune signature of response to PD-1 blockade in classical Hodgkin lymphoma, the study combined TCR beta sequencing with CyTOF. Here is what the overall study found, with its caveats: Diversity was lower in patients who began nivolumab less than 1 year after ASCT, so these patients were left out of later analyses to avoid confounding by immune reconstitution. Trial patients achieving complete response had baseline diversity similar to newly diagnosed patients, whereas partial responders and progressors had significantly lower diversity. Baseline TCR diversity was reported to be lower in newly diagnosed patients than in healthy donors and to be lower still in relapsed/refractory patients. The study was limited to a single clinical trial cohort, and causes of repertoire differences, possibly disease activity or prior therapy, remained undefined. A significant rise by C4D1 was seen in CD4+ but not CD8+ TCR diversity (p=0.0027 vs p=0.16), with the rise being most apparent in complete responders (p=0.02).

Taken from the germline V gene, the CDR1 and CDR2 loops are ENHRY and SYGVKD. V was cut back by 4 bases and J by 5 bases, leaving a gap of 12 bases between them. The cysteine opens and the phenylalanine closes a CDR3 of 14 amino acids. Of all the DNA, just the CDR3 is kept, 42 bases in frame from base 1. In regard to this clone: Its antigen is unknown. Base qualities are not at hand, and no much larger clone is one base apart.

Genomic DNA was extracted with the Qiagen DNeasy kit from unsorted PBMCs and from negatively selected CD4+ and CD8+ fractions. Amplification of TCR beta CDR3 regions was done by immunoSEQ multiplex PCR with primers that anneal to V and J segments. Amplification bias was minimized using a synthetic immune receptor repertoire, and residual bias was removed computationally after sequencing. Per the original workflow: Repertoire diversity was quantified as the Shannon entropy index using custom Python scripts. The unsorted, CD4+ and CD8+ repertoires were each analyzed separately, with the exception of combined analyses, where CD4+ and CD8+ sequences were merged in silico. A clone counted as expanded when the clone's frequency after treatment rose at least 2-fold relative to C1D1, and clones undetected at baseline were given a pseudocount of 0.5. Singleton clones were defined as clones with 0 or 1 copy at C1D1, and non-singleton clones were defined as clones with 2 or more copies. Clones expanded in unsorted samples were labelled as CD4+, CD8+ or unknown by matching protein sequences in sorted samples from the same patient. Wilcoxon tests were applied to paired samples to test diversity changes from C1D1 to C4D1. The table was pulled from immuneACCESS by TCRdb, which kept in-frame rearrangements only. Such tables lose some clones; where checked, under half of the loss comes from unresolved V genes, and the rest has no known cause. Clonal size and the V and J genes are those of that table, whereas D and trimming came from the DNA. The sample has around 70,000 clones on record, about two thirds of them singletons. The ten largest clones take up roughly 9.1% of the sample.

The time point label, as the study defines it: cycle 2 day 1 (C2D1) of nivolumab. All trial patients had relapsed after autologous stem cell transplantation, with cohorts A, B and C differing in prior brentuximab vedotin exposure. The trial cohort included 50 to 60 patients with relapsed/refractory classical Hodgkin lymphoma, and each patient had a best overall response of complete response, partial response or progressive disease. In the multi-cohort phase II CheckMate 205 trial, trial patients received single-agent nivolumab. An independent review committee assessed best overall response by applying the 2007 International Working Group response criteria. Trial PBMCs were obtained immediately prior to nivolumab initiation (C1D1) and on therapy at cycle 2 day 1 and cycle 4 day 1. Peripheral blood was collected in 8 mL Vacutainer Cell Preparation Tubes, from which PBMCs were isolated by centrifugation and then cryopreserved.

The sample here was peripheral blood mononuclear cells (PBMCs), taken before the second cycle of nivolumab. The rearranged segments are TRBV10-3 and TRBJ1-5, with the D gene too uncertain to name. This TCR was recovered from a human donor with classical Hodgkin lymphoma. The CDR3 sequence is CAISAAGSDQPQHF. The base sequence is TGTGCCATCAGTGCAGCAGGTTCCGATCAGCCCCAGCATTTT.